These 19 T cell receptor beta chains came from one sample sequenced in a study of CD8+ T cells in alopecia areata. The authors extracted RNA and reverse transcribed it into cDNA as the sequencing template. Assay used: immunoSEQ multiplex PCR; TCRdb lists only in-frame clones, some missing. The sample lists about 140,000 clones, 51% seen once, with 0.95% to 1% in the top ten. This specimen was CD4+ T cells sorted from blood, taken at week 0. These receptors were collected from a human donor with alopecia areata.

This clone was counted a few times. V gene TRBV7-9 combines with J gene TRBJ1-1, with a weak D call TRBD1 (5 bases). CDR1 SEHNR and CDR2 FQNEAQ come from the germline V gene (reference sequence). Deletions cut 5 bases from V and 4 bases from J, with 17 bases between. This CDR3 comprises 15 residues. CDR3 sequence: CASSKDPGGGTEAFF. Written as DNA, the CDR3 is TGTGCCAGCAGCAAAGATCCCGGCGGGGGCACTGAAGCTTTCTTT.

V is TRBV4-3 and J is TRBJ2-2; no firm D call. Trimming shortened V by 1 base and J by 7 bases, and 7 bases separated the two germline ends. CDR3 length equals 13 residues. In germline, CDR1 is LGHNA, CDR2 YSLEER. Here the CDR3 reads CASSQARDGELFF. CDR3 nucleotide sequence: TGCGCCAGCAGCCAAGCTCGCGACGGGGAGCTGTTTTTT.

The chain has TRBV27 and TRBJ2-1; D perhaps matches TRBD2 (7 bases). Germline-derived CDR1 and CDR2 are MNHEY and SMNVEV (reference sequence). This CDR3 has 19 residues. V was pared by 0 bases and J by 7 bases, with 25 bases between. The CDR3 here is CASSLSPLGGGLPRNEQFF. Here the CDR3 DNA reads TGTGCCAGCAGTTTATCGCCCCTTGGGGGGGGGCTCCCACGGAATGAGCAGTTCTTC.

V usage is TRBV2 and J usage is TRBJ2-5, with TRBD1 as a possible D gene (6 bases). The ends were cut back, 3 bases at V and 5 bases at J, with 16 bases in the middle. This CDR3 spans 15 amino acids. The V gene's germline CDR1 is SNHLY and CDR2 FYNNEI. Here the CDR3 reads CASSDEQGGFETQYF. CDR3 DNA: TGTGCCAGCAGTGATGAGCAAGGGGGATTCGAGACCCAGTACTTC.

This sequence joins TRBV4-1 and TRBJ2-3; the match to TRBD2 covers 9 bases. Trimming cost V 4 bases and J 6 bases; bases outside gene matches: 8. CDR1 and CDR2 (germline): MGHRA, YSYEKL. This CDR3 is built from 15 residues. This CDR3 is CASSLTGLAGDTQYF. The DNA of the CDR3 is TGCGCCAGCAGCCTTACGGGACTAGCTGGGGATACGCAGTATTTT.

The chain couples TRBV10-3 to TRBJ2-3; 14 bases are a match to TRBD2. This CDR3 region has 16 residues. Germline lookup yields CDR1 ENHRY and CDR2 SYGVKD. Trimming removed 6 bases from V and 8 bases from J; junction bases left unmatched: 10. The CDR3 nucleotides read TGTGCCATCAGCGGTTGGACTAGCGGGAGGCCAGGTACGCAGTATTTT. Residues: CAISGWTSGRPGTQYF.

The chain has TRBV7-3 and TRBJ2-2; no firm D call. Germline loops: CDR1 SGHTA, CDR2 FQGTGA. The CDR3 has 15 amino acids. Trimming removed 1 base at V and 6 bases at J, with 12 bases between. CDR3 region: CASSLRRSGAGELFF. CDR3 in DNA: TGTGCCAGCAGCTTAAGGCGGTCGGGTGCCGGGGAGCTGTTTTTT.

This clone was observed once. In DNA form, the CDR3 reads TGTGCCAGCAGTTTATGGGGCTCTGGGGCCAACGTCCTGACTTTC. Translated: CASSLWGSGANVLTF. The V call is TRBV27, the J call TRBJ2-6, with D unclear. Germline lookup yields CDR1 MNHEY and CDR2 SMNVEV (reference sequence). V gave up 1 base and J gave up 0 bases, with 4 bases separating them. This CDR3 contains 15 residues.

This rearrangement joins TRBV7-9 to TRBJ2-2, with 7 bases matching TRBD1. Trimming cost V 5 bases and J 7 bases; bases outside gene matches: 13. Germline CDR1 SEHNR, CDR2 FQNEAQ (reference sequence). The CDR3 has 16 amino acids. In nucleotides, the CDR3 is TGTGCCAGCAGCCAATTCTGGACAGGTTTAAGCGGGGAGCTGTTTTTT. Translation gives CASSQFWTGLSGELFF.

The chain has TRBV4-3 and TRBJ2-1, with D tentatively TRBD1 (5 bases). The CDR3 extends over 15 amino acids. In germline, CDR1 is LGHNA, CDR2 YSLEER. Trimming removed 4 bases at V and 5 bases at J, with 15 bases between. The CDR3 DNA reads TGCGCCAGCAGCCCACCCACCGACAGCCACAATGAGCAGTTCTTC. Encoded protein: CASSPPTDSHNEQFF.

The chain combines TRBV29-1 with TRBJ2-1, with D uncertain. V was clipped by 6 bases and J by 3 bases, with 12 bases between them. The germline CDR1 and CDR2 sequences are SQVTM and ANQGSEA. The CDR3 contains 13 residues. CDR3 DNA sequence: TGCAGCGTGGTTACTACCTTCTACAATGAGCAGTTCTTC. This translates into CSVVTTFYNEQFF.

In this sample, this clone turned up many times. V gene TRBV6-5 combines with J gene TRBJ2-1, with TRBD2 matching over 7 bases. The V gene's germline CDR1 is MNHEY and CDR2 SVGAGI. The CDR3 spans 14 residues. The V segment lost 6 bases and the J segment 3 bases; nucleotides outside the gene matches: 5. CDR3 in amino acids: CASSQGLVYNEQFF. CDR3 in DNA: TGTGCCAGCAGCCAAGGACTAGTCTACAATGAGCAGTTCTTC.

The CDR3 sequence is CASSLEPVSSYEQYF. The DNA for the CDR3 is TGTGCCAGCAGCTTAGAGCCGGTCAGCTCCTACGAGCAGTACTTC. The genes are TRBV7-2 and TRBJ2-7; D is uncertain. The length of the CDR3 is 15 residues. The germline V gene encodes CDR1 SGHTA and CDR2 FQGNSA. V lost 1 base, J lost 0 bases, and 10 bases lay in between.

The chain couples TRBV30 to TRBJ2-5; tentatively, D is TRBD2 (7 bases). The CDR3 runs to 14 residues. Germline V gene data show CDR1 as GTSNPN and CDR2 as SVGIG (reference sequence). Trimming removed 3 bases at V and 6 bases at J, with 17 bases between. CDR3 DNA sequence: TGTGCCTGGAGCCCCCTACAGGGAGGGAAGACCCAGTACTTC. Protein product: CAWSPLQGGKTQYF.

This chain links TRBV7-9 with TRBJ1-1; D possibly corresponds to TRBD1 (6 bases). The CDR3 is 15 amino acids. Germline lookup yields CDR1 SEHNR and CDR2 FQNEAQ (reference sequence). Trimming took off 1 base at V and 1 base at J, with 10 bases between the two ends. The CDR3 here is CASSLEAGANTEAFF. The CDR3 DNA follows: TGTGCCAGCAGCTTAGAGGCAGGGGCGAACACTGAAGCTTTCTTT. Complete variable domain (other parts from reference TRBV7-9 and TRBJ1-1): DTGVSQNPRHKITKRGQNVTFRCDPISEHNRLYWYRQTLGQGPEFLTYFQNEAQLEKSRLLSDRFSAERPKGSFSTLEIQRTEQGDSAMYLCASSLEAGANTEAFFGQGTRLTVV.

The table lists this clone with a few counts. The CDR3 here is CASSSVGAGANVLTF. As DNA, the CDR3 is TGTGCCAGCAGTTCCGTCGGGGCCGGGGCCAACGTCCTGACTTTC. This chain joins TRBV27 and TRBJ2-6; D assignment may be TRBD1 or TRBD2 (5 bases each). The CDR3 runs to 15 residues. V lost 4 bases to trimming and J lost 4 bases, with 11 bases between them. Per germline, CDR1 MNHEY and CDR2 SMNVEV (reference sequence).

This clone appeared a few times. In DNA form, the CDR3 reads TGTGCCAGCAGCTCGTCCGGGAGGGGTAATGGCTACACCTTC. Amino acids: CASSSSGRGNGYTF. The rearrangement links TRBV7-9 to TRBJ1-2; the D gene is possibly TRBD1 (5 bases). In germline, CDR1 is SEHNR, CDR2 FQNEAQ (reference sequence). V lost 4 bases, J lost 6 bases, and 15 bases lay in between. This CDR3 is built from 14 residues.

The V gene is TRBV7-8, the J gene TRBJ2-4; unclear D gene. V was pared by 1 base and J by 6 bases, with 7 bases between. The CDR3 runs 13 residues. Germline CDR1 reads SGHVS; CDR2 reads FQNEAQ. The CDR3 sequence is CASSLGVGNIQYF. The CDR3 nucleotides read TGTGCCAGCAGCTTAGGGGTAGGAAACATTCAGTACTTC.

This clone was seen only once. This sequence joins TRBV2 and TRBJ2-6; D might be TRBD1 or TRBD2, each matching 6 bases. The germline V gene has CDR1 SNHLY and CDR2 FYNNEI. The V end lost 0 bases, the J end lost 4 bases, and 10 bases lay between the germline ends. This CDR3 has 16 amino acids. CDR3 residues: CASSEARGPGANVLTF. The CDR3 nucleotides read TGTGCCAGCAGTGAAGCCCGGGGGCCCGGGGCCAACGTCCTGACTTTC.